The clone carrying this TCR beta chain was found many times. This sample was included in a study of neurological immune-mediated disorders. Germline V gene sequence: CDR1 LGHDT, CDR2 YNNKEL (reference sequence). CDR3 length: 12 amino acids. Deletions cut 4 bases from V and 6 bases from J, with 8 bases between. From 15-18 subjects, every sequencing run obtained over 190 million TCR-beta sequences. TCRdb recomputed calls from the 5' RACE reads with MiXCR, one row per CDR3 protein. The data contain 50,000 to 60,000 distinct CDR3 sequences, under 4.5% of them seen just once; the ten biggest clones take up approximately 2%. Libraries from sorted cells used roughly 900,000 T cells (CD4+ or CD8+).

The sequencing sample was made of CD4+ T cells from blood. The sequence derives from a woman aged 40 to 50 with multiple sclerosis. V is TRBV3-1 and J is TRBJ2-3; D may correspond to TRBD1 or TRBD2 (6 bases each). The CDR3 DNA reads TGTGCCAGCAGCCGGGGGGCCGATACGCAGTATTTT. Its translation: CASSRGADTQYF.